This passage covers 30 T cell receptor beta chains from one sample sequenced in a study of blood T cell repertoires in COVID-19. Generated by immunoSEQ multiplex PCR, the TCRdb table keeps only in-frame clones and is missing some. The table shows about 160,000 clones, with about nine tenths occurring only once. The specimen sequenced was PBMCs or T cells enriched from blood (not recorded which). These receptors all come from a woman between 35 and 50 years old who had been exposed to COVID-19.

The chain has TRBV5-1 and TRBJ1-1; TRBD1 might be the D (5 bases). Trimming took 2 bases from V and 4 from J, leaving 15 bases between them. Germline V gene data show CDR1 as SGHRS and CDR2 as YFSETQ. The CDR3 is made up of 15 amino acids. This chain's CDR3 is CASSFSSQGVTEAFF. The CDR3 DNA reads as TGCGCCAGCAGCTTTTCATCCCAGGGCGTCACTGAAGCTTTCTTT.

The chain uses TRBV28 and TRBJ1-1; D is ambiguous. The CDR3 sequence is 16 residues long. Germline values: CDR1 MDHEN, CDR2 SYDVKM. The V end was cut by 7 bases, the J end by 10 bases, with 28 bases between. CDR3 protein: CASTEVVFRAPNSAFF. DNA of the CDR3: TGTGCCAGCACCGAGGTGGTTTTCCGAGCTCCGAACTCAGCTTTCTTT.

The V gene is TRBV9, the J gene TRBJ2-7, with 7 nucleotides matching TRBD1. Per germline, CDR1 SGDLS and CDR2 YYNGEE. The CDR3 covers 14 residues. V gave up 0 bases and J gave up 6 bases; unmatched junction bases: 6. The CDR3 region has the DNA TGTGCCAGCAGCGTAGATCCCGACAGGGTCGAGCAGTACTTC. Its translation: CASSVDPDRVEQYF.

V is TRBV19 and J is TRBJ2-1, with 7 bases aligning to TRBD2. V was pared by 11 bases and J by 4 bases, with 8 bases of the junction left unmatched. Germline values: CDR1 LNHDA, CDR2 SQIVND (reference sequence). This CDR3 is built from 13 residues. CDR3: CASSAGEYNEQFF. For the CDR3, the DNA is TGTGCCTCTTCGGCGGGAGAGTACAATGAGCAGTTCTTC.

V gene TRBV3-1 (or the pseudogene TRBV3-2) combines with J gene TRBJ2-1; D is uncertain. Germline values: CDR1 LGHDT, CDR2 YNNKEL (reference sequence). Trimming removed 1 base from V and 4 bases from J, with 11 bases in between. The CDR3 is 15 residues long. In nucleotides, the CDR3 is TGTGCCAGCAGCCAAGGAGTAGCTGTATACAATGAGCAGTTCTTC. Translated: CASSQGVAVYNEQFF.

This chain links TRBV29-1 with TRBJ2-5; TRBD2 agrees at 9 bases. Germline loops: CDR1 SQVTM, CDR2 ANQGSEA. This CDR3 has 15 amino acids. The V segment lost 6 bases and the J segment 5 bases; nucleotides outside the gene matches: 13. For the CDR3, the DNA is TGCAGCGTGGTAGCGGGAGTGTTCACAACTGAGACCCAGTACTTC. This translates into CSVVAGVFTTETQYF.

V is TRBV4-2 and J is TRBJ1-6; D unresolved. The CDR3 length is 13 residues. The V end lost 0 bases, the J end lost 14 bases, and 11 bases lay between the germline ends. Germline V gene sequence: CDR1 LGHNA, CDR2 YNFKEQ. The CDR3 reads CASSQDNWQTLHF. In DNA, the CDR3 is TGTGCCAGCAGCCAAGACAATTGGCAAACCCTCCACTTT.

The CDR3 DNA reads as TGTGCCAGCAGTCAGGGACTAGCGGGAGGGTTCGACGAGCAGTACTTC. Protein product: CASSQGLAGGFDEQYF. The chain recombines TRBV6-6 with TRBJ2-7, with TRBD2 matching 16 bases. Germline CDR1 and CDR2: MNHNY and SVGAGI (reference sequence). The CDR3 totals 16 residues. The V and J ends lost 5 bases and 5 bases, in that order; junction bases with no gene match: 6.

CDR3 protein: CASSKPGEREQFF. The CDR3 DNA reads as TGTGCCAGCAGTAAGCCGGGGGAGCGAGAGCAGTTCTTC. The rearrangement joins TRBV28 to TRBJ2-1; D may be TRBD2 (6 bases). The CDR3 runs 13 residues. Trimming cost V 5 bases and J 10 bases, with 15 bases left between them. Germline CDR1 MDHEN, CDR2 SYDVKM.

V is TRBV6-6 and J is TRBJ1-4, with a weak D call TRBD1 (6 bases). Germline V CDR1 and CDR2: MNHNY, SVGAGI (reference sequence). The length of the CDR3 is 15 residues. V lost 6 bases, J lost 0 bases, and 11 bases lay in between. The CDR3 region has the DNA TGTGCCAGCAGCAATTCAGGGGCAACTAATGAAAAACTGTTTTTT. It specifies CASSNSGATNEKLFF.

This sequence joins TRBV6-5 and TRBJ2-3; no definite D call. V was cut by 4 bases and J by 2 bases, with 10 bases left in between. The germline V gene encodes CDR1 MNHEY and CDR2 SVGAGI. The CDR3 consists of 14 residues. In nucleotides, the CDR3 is TGTGCCAGCAGTTCTCTGGGCGCCACAGATACGCAGTATTTT. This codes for CASSSLGATDTQYF.

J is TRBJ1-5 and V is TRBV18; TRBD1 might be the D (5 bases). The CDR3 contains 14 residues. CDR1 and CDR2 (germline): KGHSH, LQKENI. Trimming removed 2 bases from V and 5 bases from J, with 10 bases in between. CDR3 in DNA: TGTGCCAGCTCACCAGGACCGGGGGATCAGCCCCAGCATTTT. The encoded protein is CASSPGPGDQPQHF.

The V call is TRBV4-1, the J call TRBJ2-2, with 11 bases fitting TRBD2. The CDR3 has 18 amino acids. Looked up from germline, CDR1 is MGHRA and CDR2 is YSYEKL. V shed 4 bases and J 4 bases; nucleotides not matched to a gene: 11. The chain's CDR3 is CASSPRSSGRAGTGELFF. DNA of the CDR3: TGCGCCAGCAGCCCGAGGAGTAGCGGGAGGGCCGGCACCGGGGAGCTGTTTTTT.

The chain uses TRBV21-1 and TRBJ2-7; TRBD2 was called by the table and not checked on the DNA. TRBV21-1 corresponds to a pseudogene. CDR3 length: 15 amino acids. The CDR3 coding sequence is TGTGCCAGCAGACCCGGACTAGCGGCCGCCTACGAGCAGTACTTC. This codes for CASRPGLAAAYEQYF.

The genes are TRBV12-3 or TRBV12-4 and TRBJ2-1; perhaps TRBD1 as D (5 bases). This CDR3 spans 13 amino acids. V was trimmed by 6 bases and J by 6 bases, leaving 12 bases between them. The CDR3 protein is CASSNVRGNEQFF. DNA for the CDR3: TGTGCCAGCAGCAACGTAAGGGGCAATGAGCAGTTCTTC.

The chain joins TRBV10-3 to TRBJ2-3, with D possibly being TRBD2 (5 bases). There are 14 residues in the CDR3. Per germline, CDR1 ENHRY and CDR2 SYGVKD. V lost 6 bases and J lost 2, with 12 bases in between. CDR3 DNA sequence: TGTGCCATCAGGAGGACTCATAACACAGATACGCAGTATTTT. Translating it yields CAIRRTHNTDTQYF.

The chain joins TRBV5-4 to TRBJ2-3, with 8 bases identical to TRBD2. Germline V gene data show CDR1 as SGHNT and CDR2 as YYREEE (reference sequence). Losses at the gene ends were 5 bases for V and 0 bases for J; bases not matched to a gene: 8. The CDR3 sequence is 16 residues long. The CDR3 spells CASSHRIAGSTDTQYF. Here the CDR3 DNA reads TGTGCCAGCAGTCACCGAATAGCGGGAAGCACAGATACGCAGTATTTT.

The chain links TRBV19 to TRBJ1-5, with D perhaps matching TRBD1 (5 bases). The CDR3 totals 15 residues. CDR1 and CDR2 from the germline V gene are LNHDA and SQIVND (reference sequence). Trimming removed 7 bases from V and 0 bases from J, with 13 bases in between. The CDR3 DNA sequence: TGTGCCAGTACCGTGACAGAATATAGCAATCAGCCCCAGCATTTT. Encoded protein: CASTVTEYSNQPQHF.

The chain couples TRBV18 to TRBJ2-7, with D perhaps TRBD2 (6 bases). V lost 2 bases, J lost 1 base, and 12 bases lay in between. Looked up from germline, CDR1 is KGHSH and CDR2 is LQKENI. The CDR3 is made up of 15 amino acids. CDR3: CASSPGLAKSYEQYF. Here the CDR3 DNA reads TGTGCCAGCTCACCAGGCCTAGCGAAATCCTACGAGCAGTACTTC.

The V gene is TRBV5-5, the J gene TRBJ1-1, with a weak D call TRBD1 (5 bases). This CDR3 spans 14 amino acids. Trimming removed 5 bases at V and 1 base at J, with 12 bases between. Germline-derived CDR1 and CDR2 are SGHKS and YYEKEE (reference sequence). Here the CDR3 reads CASSRGTRNTEAFF. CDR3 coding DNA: TGTGCCAGCAGTAGGGGCACCAGGAACACTGAAGCTTTCTTT.

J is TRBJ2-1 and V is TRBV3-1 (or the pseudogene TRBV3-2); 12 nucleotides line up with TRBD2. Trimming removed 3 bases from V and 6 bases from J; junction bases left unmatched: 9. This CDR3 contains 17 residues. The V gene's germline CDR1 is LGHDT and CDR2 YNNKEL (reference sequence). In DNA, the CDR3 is TGTGCCAGCAGCCACAAGCCTACTAGCGGGAGGCGCAATGAGCAGTTCTTC. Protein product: CASSHKPTSGRRNEQFF.

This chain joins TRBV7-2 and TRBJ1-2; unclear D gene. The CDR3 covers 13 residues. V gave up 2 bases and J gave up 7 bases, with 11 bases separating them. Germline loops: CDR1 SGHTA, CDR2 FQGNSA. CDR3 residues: CASSLPRSGGYTF. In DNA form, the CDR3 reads TGTGCCAGCAGCTTACCCAGATCTGGTGGCTACACCTTC.

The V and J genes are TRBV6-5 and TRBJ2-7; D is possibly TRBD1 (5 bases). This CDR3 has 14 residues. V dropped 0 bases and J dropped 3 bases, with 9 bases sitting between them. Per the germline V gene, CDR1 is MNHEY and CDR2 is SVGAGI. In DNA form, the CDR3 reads TGTGCCAGCAGTTACTCTCAGGGCTTCTACGAGCAGTACTTC. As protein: CASSYSQGFYEQYF.

CDR3 sequence (DNA): TGTGCCAGCAGCTCACAGGGATTTGGCATATTTCAAGATACGCAGTATTTT. This translates into CASSSQGFGIFQDTQYF. The genes are TRBV7-9 and TRBJ2-3; TRBD1 is a possible D gene (6 bases). V lost 4 bases and J 5 bases, leaving 22 bases between the germline ends. CDR3 length equals 17 residues. Germline CDR1 is SEHNR and CDR2 is FQNEAQ (reference sequence).

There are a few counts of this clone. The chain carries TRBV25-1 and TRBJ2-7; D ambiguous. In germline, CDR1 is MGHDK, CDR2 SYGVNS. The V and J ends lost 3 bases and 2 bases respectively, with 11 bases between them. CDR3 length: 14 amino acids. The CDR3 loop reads CASSDPETTYEQYF. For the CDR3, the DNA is TGTGCCAGCAGTGACCCTGAAACTACCTACGAGCAGTACTTC.

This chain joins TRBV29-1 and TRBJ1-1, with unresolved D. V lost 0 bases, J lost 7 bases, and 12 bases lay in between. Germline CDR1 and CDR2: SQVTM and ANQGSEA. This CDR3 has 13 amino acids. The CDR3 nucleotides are TGCAGCGTTGAAGACGGTTCAATTAGTGAAGCTTTCTTT. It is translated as CSVEDGSISEAFF. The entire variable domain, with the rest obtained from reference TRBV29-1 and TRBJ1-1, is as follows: SAVISQKPSRDICQRGTSLTIQCQVDSQVTMMFWYRQQPGQSLTLIATANQGSEATYESGFVIDKFPISRPNLTFSTLTVSNMSPEDSSIYLCSVEDGSISEAFFGQGTRLTVV.

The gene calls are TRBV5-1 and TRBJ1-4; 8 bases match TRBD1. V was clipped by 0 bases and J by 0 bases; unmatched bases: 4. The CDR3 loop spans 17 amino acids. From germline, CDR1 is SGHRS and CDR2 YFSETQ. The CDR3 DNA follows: TGCGCCAGCAGCTTGGGGACAGGGAGGGCAACTAATGAAAAACTGTTTTTT. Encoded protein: CASSLGTGRATNEKLFF. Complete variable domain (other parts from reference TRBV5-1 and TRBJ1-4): KAGVTQTPRYLIKTRGQQVTLSCSPISGHRSVSWYQQTPGQGLQFLFEYFSETQRNKGNFPGRFSGRQFSNSRSEMNVSTLELGDSALYLCASSLGTGRATNEKLFFGSGTQLSVL.

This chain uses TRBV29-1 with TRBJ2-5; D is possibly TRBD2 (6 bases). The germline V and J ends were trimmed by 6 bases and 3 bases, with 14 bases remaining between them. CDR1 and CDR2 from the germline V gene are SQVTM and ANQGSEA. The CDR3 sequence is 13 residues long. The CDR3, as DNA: TGCAGCGTGACGGGCGGGGCCGAAGAGACCCAGTACTTC. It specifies CSVTGGAEETQYF.

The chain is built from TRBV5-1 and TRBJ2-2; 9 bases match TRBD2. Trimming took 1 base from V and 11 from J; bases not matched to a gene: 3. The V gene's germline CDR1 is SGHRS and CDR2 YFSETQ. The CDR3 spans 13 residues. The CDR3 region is CASSLSREGELFF. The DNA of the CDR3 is TGCGCCAGCAGCTTGTCGCGGGAGGGAGAGCTGTTTTTT.

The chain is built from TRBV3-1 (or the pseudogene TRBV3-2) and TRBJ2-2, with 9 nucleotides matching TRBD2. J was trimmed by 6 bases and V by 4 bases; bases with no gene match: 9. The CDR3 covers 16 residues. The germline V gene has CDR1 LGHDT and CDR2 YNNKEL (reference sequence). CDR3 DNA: TGTGCCAGCAGCCGATGGAGCGGGAGGTTATCCGGGGAGCTGTTTTTT. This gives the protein CASSRWSGRLSGELFF.